This T cell receptor beta chain was identified during a study of blood T cell repertoires in COVID-19. In the study overall: Italy, Spain and the United States were the sources of the convalescent and acute COVID-19 samples. PBMCs, B-cell-depleted T cells, or T cells were the source of the cDNA or gDNA that made up the material.

As originally analysed: Scientists estimated how many nucleated cells there were by amplifying reference gene primers. Generated by immunoSEQ multiplex PCR, the TCRdb table keeps only in-frame clones and is missing some. Clone size and V and J calls were adopted from that table, with D and trimming inferred from the DNA. The sample shows 210,000 or so clones, 88% of them seen only once. The ends were cut back, 5 bases at V and 4 bases at J, with 11 bases in the middle. The CDR3 sequence is 13 residues long. Germline V CDR1 and CDR2: LNHDA, SQIVND (reference sequence). This sequence joins TRBV19 and TRBJ1-2; a possible D gene is TRBD1 (5 bases). The specimen sequenced was peripheral blood. This receptor was identified in a woman aged 60 to 75 with acute or convalescent COVID-19. The chain's CDR3 is CASSPGQFYGYTF. The CDR3 DNA sequence: TGTGCCAGTAGTCCAGGACAATTCTATGGCTACACCTTC.